The present TCR beta chain was sequenced within a study of T cells in tumors after PD-1 blockade. Background on the study: Treatment was either pembrolizumab 200 mg every 3 weeks or cemiplimab 350 mg every 2 weeks. During anti-PD-1 treatment, some patients continued daily vismodegib 150 mg.

Template: tumor biopsy or peripheral blood genomic DNA, roughly 550-6,500 ng per sample. In germline, CDR1 is SGHTA, CDR2 FQGNSA. The V and J ends lost 5 bases and 13 bases respectively, with 21 bases between them. This CDR3 is 15 amino acids long. Concerning this clone: Its antigen is still unknown.

General study findings and limits: About 41% of tumor TCR clonotypes were also found in blood.

The method was immunoSEQ multiplex PCR; TCRdb's version includes in-frame clones alone and lacks a portion of them. This repertoire shows approximately 6,200 clones, approximately 82% found once; its top ten account for 45% to 50%. The V and J genes are TRBV7-2 and TRBJ2-6; D unresolved. Specimen: PBMCs, collected after anti-PD-1 therapy. The sequence derives from a human donor with advanced basal cell or squamous cell carcinoma (not recorded which). The CDR3 bases are TGTGCCAGCAGCATCCCTCACCCCGGCCGGAGAGTCCTGACTTTC. Translated, it gives CASSIPHPGRRVLTF.